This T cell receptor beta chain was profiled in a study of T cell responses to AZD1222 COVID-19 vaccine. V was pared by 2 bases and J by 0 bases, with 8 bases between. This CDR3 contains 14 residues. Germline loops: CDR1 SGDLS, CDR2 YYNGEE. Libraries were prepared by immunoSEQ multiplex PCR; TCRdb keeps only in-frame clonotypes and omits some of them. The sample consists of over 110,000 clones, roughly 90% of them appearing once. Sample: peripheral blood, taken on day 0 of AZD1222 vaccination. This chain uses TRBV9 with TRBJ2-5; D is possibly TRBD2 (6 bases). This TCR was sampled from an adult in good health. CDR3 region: CASSVGLNQETQYF. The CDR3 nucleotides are TGTGCCAGCAGCGTTGGACTAAACCAAGAGACCCAGTACTTC. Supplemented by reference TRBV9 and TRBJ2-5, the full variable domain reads DSGVTQTPKHLITATGQRVTLRCSPRSGDLSVYWYQQSLDQGLQFLIQYYNGEERAKGNILERFSAQQFPDLHSELNLSSLELGDSALYFCASSVGLNQETQYFGPGTRLLVL.